These T cell receptor beta chains were read from a single sample in a study of T cell changes during pregnancy in multiple sclerosis. Sequenced by immunoSEQ multiplex PCR; TCRdb stores in-frame clones only, minus some. The table has approximately 70,000 clones, approximately 95% seen once. The sample consisted of CD4+ T cells from peripheral blood mononuclear cells, taken after pregnancy. These receptors were collected from a female donor with multiple sclerosis, enrolled in a pregnancy study. Both conserved end residues are part of each CDR3. A D gene is named only where the DNA matches it firmly. Part of the rows lack a size; the others show once, few, many or a class for expanded clones.

j_gene,v_gene,d_gene,abundance,CDR3nt,CDR3aa
TRBJ1-5,TRBV4-2,NA,NA,TGTGCCAGCAGCCAAGGGGGCGGGGGACGAAATCAGCCCCAGCATTTT,CASSQGGGGRNQPQHF
TRBJ1-1,TRBV11-2,NA,once,TGTGCCAGCTGTGGAGACAGAATTAACACTGAAGCTTTCTTT,CASCGDRINTEAFF
TRBJ2-1,TRBV18,NA,NA,TGTGCCAGCTCACCCCTCCTGAGAGGTGAGCAGTTCTTC,CASSPLLRGEQFF
TRBJ2-1,TRBV6-5,TRBD2,NA,TGTGCCAGCAGCATGGGACTAGCGGACTACAATGAGCAGTTCTTC,CASSMGLADYNEQFF
TRBJ2-7,TRBV2,TRBD2,NA,TGTGCCAGCAGTGAAGACCCTAGCGGGAGCTACGAGCAGTACTTC,CASSEDPSGSYEQYF
TRBJ1-3,TRBV11-2,TRBD1,NA,TGTGCCAGCAGCCCTAGAACAGGGGGCGTCGGAAACACCATATATTTT,CASSPRTGGVGNTIYF
TRBJ1-1,TRBV6-6,TRBD1,NA,TGTGCCAGCATGTGGACAGGGGGAGACACTGAAGCTTTCTTT,CASMWTGGDTEAFF
TRBJ2-3,TRBV7-2,TRBD2,NA,TGTGCCAGCATTCTTCGACTAGCGGTCACAGATACGCAGTATTTT,CASILRLAVTDTQYF
TRBJ1-4,TRBV19,NA,NA,TGTGCCAGTAGTGTTGGGGCGGGGAGGATAGAAAAACTGTTTTTT,CASSVGAGRIEKLFF
TRBJ1-3,TRBV5-1,NA,NA,TGCGCCAGCAGCTTGACCCCCTCTCTATCTGGAAACACCATATATTTT,CASSLTPSLSGNTIYF
TRBJ2-3,TRBV20-1,NA,NA,TGCAGTGCTTTATACCAGGGCGCGCAGTATTTT,CSALYQGAQYF
TRBJ2-3,TRBV6-5,NA,NA,TGTGCCAGCAGTTACACAAGAACAGATACGCAGTATTTT,CASSYTRTDTQYF
TRBJ2-6,TRBV9,NA,NA,TGTGCCAGCAGCGTAGGGGAGCGGGCCAACGTCCTGACTTTC,CASSVGERANVLTF
TRBJ1-4,TRBV28,TRBD1,NA,TGTGCCAGCAGTTCCGGGGACAGTCATAATGAAAAACTGTTTTTT,CASSSGDSHNEKLFF
TRBJ1-2,TRBV28,TRBD1,NA,TGTGCCAGCAGTCTTGACAGGGAGAGAGGCTACACCTTC,CASSLDRERGYTF
TRBJ1-2,TRBV9,NA,NA,TGTGCCAGCAGCGTAGGGGGCAGATCATCCCATGGCTACACCTTC,CASSVGGRSSHGYTF
TRBJ1-1,TRBV7-8,NA,NA,TGTGCCAGCAGCTTAGGTGTCACTGAGAACACTGAAGCTTTCTTT,CASSLGVTENTEAFF